This TCR beta chain was obtained from a study of blood T cell repertoires in COVID-19. Study as a whole: Collection of acute and convalescent COVID-19 samples took place in the United States, Italy and Spain. Nucleic acid was either cDNA or gDNA, and it came from T cells, B-cell-depleted T cells, or PBMCs.

Germline lookup yields CDR1 MNHEY and CDR2 SMNVEV (reference sequence). V was shortened by 6 bases and J by 2 bases, with 11 bases between the two germline ends. The CDR3 is made up of 14 amino acids. The authors' processing: How many nucleated cells were present was estimated from reference gene primer amplification. The protocol was immunoSEQ multiplex PCR, while the TCRdb copy is restricted to in-frame clones and leaves out a portion. V and J calls and clone size are given by that table; D and trimming were obtained from the DNA. The sample shows fewer than 15,000 clones, around 88% of them seen only once.

The sample consisted of peripheral blood. The chain links TRBV27 to TRBJ1-5, with D perhaps matching TRBD1 (5 bases). This clonotype was sampled from a human donor in a cohort sampled during active COVID-19. This CDR3 is CASRAGGGNQPQHF. DNA for the CDR3: TGTGCCAGCAGGGCCGGGGGAGGCAATCAGCCCCAGCATTTT.